The present entry profiles one T cell receptor (beta chain) with its context. Antigen unknown. Caucasian adults residing in Nashville, Tennessee made up all the donors. The CDR3 is 14 residues long. Trimming cost V 3 bases and J 2 bases; bases outside gene matches: 3. Germline CDR1 reads SGHAT; CDR2 reads FQNNGV. It was across several immunoSEQ plates that each subset's genomic DNA was evenly split. Profiled with immunoSEQ multiplex PCR; TCRdb holds only in-frame clones, not every one. The sample contains hundreds of thousands of clones, 70% to 80% of which appear only once. These data are taken from a study of shared clonotypes between healthy human individuals. Study information: Donor ages ranged 18 to 49 years: a couple of women, a few men. Whole-study findings and limits: Donor clonotype sharing was expected to depend on sequencing depth.

This sequence was found in a woman between 40 and 55 years old in good health. Some clones in this sample may be carry-over from other donors' samples. Sequencing used PBMCs. The chain couples TRBV11-2 to TRBJ2-7, with 8 bases matching TRBD2. The CDR3 region is CASSFQRGTYEQYF. The CDR3 DNA follows: TGTGCCAGCAGCTTCCAGCGGGGGACCTACGAGCAGTACTTC.